The 12 T cell receptor beta chains below come from one sample, sequenced in a study of monozygotic twins with inflammatory bowel disease. With the 5' RACE reads reprocessed, TCRdb shows one record per CDR3 protein and no DNA. The sample has approximately 330,000 distinct CDR3 sequences; the top ten hold roughly 2%. The specimen was blood. The receptor set was obtained from a human donor with ulcerative colitis or Crohn's disease, or a healthy co-twin of an affected twin (not recorded which).

The CDR3 loop is CASSQGRANRELFF. The chain is built from TRBV4-3 and TRBJ2-2; checking the TCRdb D call of TRBD2 is not possible without DNA. This CDR3 comprises 14 residues. CDR1 and CDR2 (germline): LGHNA, YSLEER.

The chain carries TRBV12-3 or TRBV12-4 and TRBJ2-7; TCRdb's D gene call, TRBD1, goes unchecked for lack of DNA. The CDR3 is 14 amino acids. This CDR3 is CASSLRTVGNEQYF.

The chain recombines TRBV10-3 with TRBJ2-7. The CDR3 is 14 amino acids. CDR1 is ENHRY and CDR2 is SYGVKD in the germline V gene. CDR3 sequence: CAISEREGSYEQYF.

The chain has TRBV28 and TRBJ1-4. The CDR3 contains 16 residues. Germline CDR1 reads MDHEN; CDR2 reads SYDVKM. The CDR3 sequence: CASSFSLRDTKEKLFF.

The chain links TRBV7-2 to TRBJ1-5; the TRBD1 assignment by TCRdb is unverifiable without DNA. Germline values: CDR1 SGHTA, CDR2 FQGNSA. The CDR3 extends over 16 amino acids. The CDR3 loop reads CASSMDRDYSNQPQHF.

This chain connects TRBV29-1 to TRBJ1-2; checking the TCRdb D call of TRBD1 is not possible without DNA. The CDR3 is made up of 12 amino acids. Per germline, CDR1 SQVTM and CDR2 ANQGSEA. CDR3 amino acids: CSVGQAFYGYTF.

J is TRBJ1-5 and V is TRBV7-8; TCRdb's D call, TRBD1, is unchecked because there is no DNA. This CDR3 is 15 amino acids long. Germline V lookup: CDR1 SGHVS, CDR2 FQNEAQ. The CDR3 loop is CASSRLTGSNQPQHF.

The chain carries TRBV5-1 and TRBJ2-3; TCRdb picks TRBD2, but there is no DNA to check that call. Germline values: CDR1 SGHRS, CDR2 YFSETQ. The CDR3 has 14 amino acids. This chain's CDR3 is CASRDLAGTDTQYF.

The chain has TRBV12-3 or TRBV12-4 and TRBJ2-3; as DNA is missing, the TRBD2 call by TCRdb cannot be tested. This CDR3 has 14 residues. CDR3 sequence: CASSPWTSGGEKYF.

The chain has TRBV27 and TRBJ2-1; TCRdb returns TRBD2, unconfirmable since there is no DNA. Germline CDR1 and CDR2: MNHEY and SMNVEV (reference sequence). This CDR3 contains 16 residues. Here the CDR3 reads CASSLPGGLARDEQFF.

The chain employs TRBV7-9 and TRBJ2-7. Germline-derived CDR1 and CDR2 are SEHNR and FQNEAQ (reference sequence). The CDR3 length is 13 residues. CDR3 residues: CASSLSDLYEQYF.

The chain combines TRBV5-1 with TRBJ2-3; TCRdb picks TRBD1, but there is no DNA to check that call. The CDR3 consists of 15 residues. Looked up from germline, CDR1 is SGHRS and CDR2 is YFSETQ. CDR3 residues: CASSLAGAPTDTQYF.